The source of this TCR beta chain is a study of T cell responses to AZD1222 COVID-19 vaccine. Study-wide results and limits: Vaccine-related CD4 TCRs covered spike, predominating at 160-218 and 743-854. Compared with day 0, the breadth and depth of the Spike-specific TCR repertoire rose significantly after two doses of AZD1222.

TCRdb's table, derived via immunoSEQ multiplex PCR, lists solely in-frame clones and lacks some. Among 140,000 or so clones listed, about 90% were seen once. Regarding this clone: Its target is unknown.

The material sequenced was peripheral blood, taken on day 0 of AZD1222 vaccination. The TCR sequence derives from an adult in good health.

This chain's CDR3 is CASSRGGRSYEQYF. The CDR3 DNA sequence: TGTGCCAGCAGTCGGGGCGGGAGGTCTTACGAGCAGTACTTC. The chain couples TRBV28 to TRBJ2-7; 8 bases line up with TRBD2. The CDR3 length is 14 residues. With 5 bases clipped from V and 4 bases from J, the junction kept 7 bases outside the gene matches. Germline V gene sequence: CDR1 MDHEN, CDR2 SYDVKM.